This T cell receptor beta chain came from a study of shared clonotypes between healthy human individuals. At the level of the study: A donor's plate count was three for CD4 naive and three for CD4 memory; CD8 naive had two and CD8 memory one.

General study results and limits: Richness estimates generally favored naive over memory subsets.

Details on this clone: Antigen specificity is unknown.

TCRdb keeps only in-frame clones here, not all; method: immunoSEQ multiplex PCR. Here the sample spans fewer than 400,000 clones, less than 85% being singletons. The CDR3 sequence is 18 residues long. The V gene's germline CDR1 is ENHRY and CDR2 SYGVKD. J lost 8 bases, V lost 0 bases, and 16 bases had no gene match. V gene TRBV10-3 combines with J gene TRBJ2-1, with 7 bases identical to TRBD2. The sequencing sample was made of memory CD4+ T cells sorted from blood. Noted subset: CD45RA-negative fraction. The sequence came from a man aged 25-40 years in good health. CDR3 protein: CAISESVSAGLTSDEQFF. The CDR3 nucleotides are TGTGCCATCAGTGAGTCAGTTTCAGCGGGACTCACTTCCGATGAGCAGTTCTTC.